What follows are 22 T cell receptor beta chains derived from one specimen sequenced in a study of patients and donors after allogeneic stem cell transplantation. TCRdb itself ran the RT-PCR reads through MiXCR, one entry per CDR3 protein. This sample has around 150,000 distinct CDR3 sequences; approximately 31% occur once, and the top ten carry 3.2%. The material sequenced was blood, either unsorted or a sorted T cell fraction (not recorded which). Receptors originate from a human donor who was either an allogeneic HSCT recipient or a stem cell or donor lymphocyte infusion donor (not recorded which). It is not recorded whose cells these are; they may come from a transplant donor.

This clonotype was recorded many times. The gene calls are TRBV6-5 and TRBJ1-6, with D uncertain. The V end was cut by 4 bases, the J end by 11 bases, with 9 bases between. The CDR3 contains 12 residues. Germline V gene data show CDR1 as MNHEY and CDR2 as SVGAGI. The CDR3 coding sequence is TGTGCCAGCAGTTCCTATGTAGCACCCCTCCACTTT. It specifies CASSSYVAPLHF.

The chain uses TRBV12-3 or TRBV12-4 and TRBJ2-7, with unresolved D. The CDR3 has 10 amino acids. V shed 3 bases and J shed 5 bases, with 2 bases lying between them. CDR3 coding DNA: TGTGCCAGCAGTTTCAACGAGCAGTACTTC. It specifies CASSFNEQYF.

Here the CDR3 reads CASRNGLENNNEQFF. CDR3 coding DNA: TGTGCCAGCAGGAACGGACTAGAGAACAACAATGAGCAGTTCTTC. The chain employs TRBV6-5 and TRBJ2-1, with TRBD2 matching over 7 bases. With V trimmed by 6 bases and J by 5 bases, 10 bases remained unmatched. Germline CDR1 is MNHEY and CDR2 is SVGAGI. The CDR3 is made up of 15 amino acids.

V is TRBV25-1 and J is TRBJ1-5; D unclear. The CDR3 is made up of 13 amino acids. CDR1 MGHDK and CDR2 SYGVNS come from the germline V gene. V shed 1 base and J shed 2 bases, with 3 bases lying between them. The CDR3 loop is CASSESGNQPQHF. As DNA, the CDR3 is TGTGCCAGCAGTGAATCCGGCAATCAGCCCCAGCATTTT.

In its sample, this clonotype was seen a few times. CDR3 protein: CASSPRTGERENTEAFF. CDR3 bases: TGTGCCAGCAGCCCCAGGACAGGGGAACGGGAGAACACTGAAGCTTTCTTT. The V gene is TRBV7-9, the J gene TRBJ1-1, with TRBD1 matching over 9 bases. CDR3 length: 17 amino acids. Germline V gene sequence: CDR1 SEHNR, CDR2 FQNEAQ (reference sequence). V was clipped by 5 bases and J by 1 base; unmatched bases: 11.

The chain is built from TRBV2 and TRBJ1-2; D unresolved. Germline CDR1 is SNHLY and CDR2 is FYNNEI. V was shortened by 0 bases and J by 4 bases, with 12 bases between the two germline ends. The CDR3 contains 15 residues. This CDR3 is CASSEAEGIGYGYTF. CDR3 sequence (DNA): TGTGCCAGCAGTGAAGCGGAGGGTATCGGCTATGGCTACACCTTC.

This chain joins TRBV18 and TRBJ2-7, with D hard to call. Per the germline V gene, CDR1 is KGHSH and CDR2 is LQKENI. The CDR3 spans 13 residues. Trimming removed 2 bases at V and 3 bases at J, with 8 bases between. This CDR3 reads CASSPGMDYEQYF. CDR3 nucleotides: TGTGCCAGCTCACCAGGTATGGACTACGAGCAGTACTTC. The full variable domain, rest sourced from reference TRBV18 and TRBJ2-7, is NAGVMQNPRHLVRRRGQEARLRCSPMKGHSHVYWYRQLPEEGLKFMVYLQKENIIDESGMPKERFSAEFPKEGPSILRIQQVVRGDSAAYFCASSPGMDYEQYFGPGTRLTVT.

This clonotype showed up just a few times. The genes are TRBV21-1 and TRBJ2-5; the D call in the table, TRBD1, was not verified against the DNA. TRBV21-1 is a pseudogene segment. The CDR3 sequence is 15 residues long. The CDR3 DNA sequence: TGTGCCAGCAGCAAAGAGGCCAGGGCTGCAGAGACCCAGTACTTC. Protein sequence: CASSKEARAAETQYF.

This clonotype was counted only a few times. J is TRBJ1-1 and V is TRBV27; TRBD1 matches 7 bases. The CDR3 extends over 13 amino acids. V dropped 7 bases and J dropped 1; count of bases not matched to a gene: 3. From germline, CDR1 is MNHEY and CDR2 SMNVEV (reference sequence). The CDR3: CASKGQWNTEAFF. The CDR3, as DNA: TGTGCCAGCAAGGGACAGTGGAACACTGAAGCTTTCTTT.

This clonotype was observed at least ten times. The genes are TRBV20-1 and TRBJ1-6, with TRBD1 as a possible D gene (6 bases). Per germline, CDR1 DFQATT and CDR2 SNEGSKA (reference sequence). V dropped 6 bases and J dropped 3 bases, with 18 bases sitting between them. This CDR3 is built from 16 residues. The CDR3 spells CSAGTIRTVYNSPLHF. The CDR3 DNA reads TGCAGTGCCGGTACGATACGGACAGTCTATAATTCACCCCTCCACTTT.

This clonotype was detected ten times or more. This sequence joins TRBV6-5 and TRBJ1-6; D is perhaps TRBD1 (5 bases). Germline CDR1 is MNHEY and CDR2 is SVGAGI. The germline V and J ends were trimmed by 3 bases and 9 bases, with 12 bases remaining between them. This CDR3 has 14 residues. For the CDR3, the DNA is TGTGCCAGCAGTTATCAGGGAATGGGTTCACCCCTCCACTTT. Its protein product is CASSYQGMGSPLHF.

This clonotype was counted a few times. The rearrangement uses TRBV4-3 and TRBJ1-2; TRBD1 is a possible D gene (6 bases). V lost 0 bases, J lost 6 bases, and 17 bases lay in between. CDR1 LGHNA and CDR2 YSLEER come from the germline V gene. This CDR3 contains 16 residues. CDR3 nucleotides: TGCGCCAGCAGCCAAGAAGGCGCAGGGGAACTGGATGGCTACACCTTC. It codes for CASSQEGAGELDGYTF.

This clonotype showed up many times. This sequence joins TRBV7-8 and TRBJ1-3; no firm D call. V was clipped by 7 bases and J by 0 bases, with 10 bases between them. The germline V gene has CDR1 SGHVS and CDR2 FQNEAQ. The CDR3 length is 14 residues. The CDR3 DNA is TGTGCCAGCAAGCGACGGTACTCTGGAAACACCATATATTTT. Its protein is CASKRRYSGNTIYF.

The chain combines TRBV7-9 with TRBJ2-5, with D uncertain. This CDR3 has 8 residues. Trimming took 6 bases from V and 12 from J, leaving 5 bases between them. The germline gives CDR1 SEHNR, CDR2 FQNEAQ (reference sequence). CDR3 nucleotides: TGTGCCAGCAGACCTGAGTACTTC. It yields the protein CASRPEYF.

This clonotype showed up just a few times. The chain is built from TRBV5-8 and TRBJ1-4; no clear D gene. Germline V gives CDR1 SGHTS, CDR2 YDEGEE. V was shortened by 5 bases and J by 0 bases, with 20 bases between the two germline ends. The length of the CDR3 is 18 residues. The CDR3 is CASSFFSGMPATNEKLFF. Here the CDR3 DNA reads TGTGCCAGCAGTTTTTTTTCAGGCATGCCCGCAACTAATGAAAAACTGTTTTTT.

This chain joins TRBV18 and TRBJ2-5, with unresolved D. Trimming removed 3 bases at V and 5 bases at J, with 7 bases between. The germline CDR1 and CDR2 sequences are KGHSH and LQKENI. The CDR3 has 12 residues. CDR3 residues: CASSPAGETQYF. The CDR3 nucleotides read TGTGCCAGCTCACCGGCTGGGGAGACCCAGTACTTC.

This clonotype has more than one count but fewer than ten. V gene TRBV7-9 combines with J gene TRBJ1-3; D gene ambiguous. The CDR3 covers 15 residues. Germline V gene sequence: CDR1 SEHNR, CDR2 FQNEAQ (reference sequence). Trimming pared 5 bases from V and 3 bases from J, leaving 14 bases between. CDR3 sequence (DNA): TGTGCCAGCAGCCGTACAGCGAGCTTTGGAAACACCATATATTTT. It translates to CASSRTASFGNTIYF.

The chain links TRBV28 to TRBJ2-7; D not certain. This CDR3 is 13 amino acids long. Trimming stripped 7 bases from V and 1 base from J, with 11 bases between. Germline V gene data show CDR1 as MDHEN and CDR2 as SYDVKM. The CDR3 nucleotides read TGTGCCAGCATCGCCAGCCCTTCCTACGAGCAGTACTTC. It encodes CASIASPSYEQYF.

The rearrangement joins TRBV4-2 to TRBJ2-1; D perhaps matches TRBD1 (5 bases). The CDR3 spans 18 residues. V was trimmed by 0 bases and J by 5 bases, leaving 20 bases between them. The germline CDR1 and CDR2 sequences are LGHNA and YNFKEQ. The CDR3, as DNA: TGTGCCAGCAGCCAAGAAGGGGTAGAAATATTTCCCCACAATGAGCAGTTCTTC. It yields the protein CASSQEGVEIFPHNEQFF.

The chain joins TRBV20-1 to TRBJ1-1; D is possibly TRBD1 (6 bases). This CDR3 is built from 12 residues. Trimming stripped 6 bases from V and 10 bases from J, with 18 bases between. Germline V lookup: CDR1 DFQATT, CDR2 SNEGSKA (reference sequence). The DNA for the CDR3 is TGCAGTGCCCTTCCCGGGGGCCGCGTAGCTTTCTTT. Protein product: CSALPGGRVAFF.

The chain combines TRBV20-1 with TRBJ2-7; either TRBD1 or TRBD2 may supply D (5 bases each). V shed 0 bases and J shed 4 bases, with 13 bases lying between them. The CDR3 has 14 residues. Germline V lookup: CDR1 DFQATT, CDR2 SNEGSKA (reference sequence). The CDR3: CSARDRGRQYEQYF. The CDR3 DNA sequence: TGCAGTGCTAGAGATCGGGGCCGACAGTACGAGCAGTACTTC.

The chain combines TRBV27 with TRBJ2-4, with D maybe TRBD2 (6 bases). The ends were cut back, 3 bases at V and 6 bases at J, with 12 bases in the middle. The germline gives CDR1 MNHEY, CDR2 SMNVEV (reference sequence). This CDR3 has 14 residues. CDR3 sequence reads: CASSFGARGNIQYF. The CDR3, as DNA: TGTGCCAGCAGTTTTGGGGCGCGGGGAAACATTCAGTACTTC.